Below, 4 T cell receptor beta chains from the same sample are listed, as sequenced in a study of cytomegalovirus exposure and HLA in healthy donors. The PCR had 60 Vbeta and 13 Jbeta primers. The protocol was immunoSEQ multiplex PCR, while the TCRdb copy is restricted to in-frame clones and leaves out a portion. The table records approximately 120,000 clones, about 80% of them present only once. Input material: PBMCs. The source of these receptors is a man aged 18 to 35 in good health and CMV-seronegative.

CDR3 coding DNA: TGTGCCAGTAGCCCGTGGACAGGGGTTCCCAATGAGCAGTTCTTC. Translation: CASSPWTGVPNEQFF. V usage is TRBV7-6 and J usage is TRBJ2-1; 9 positions match TRBD1. The CDR3 extends over 15 amino acids. V gave up 9 bases and J gave up 6 bases; unmatched junction bases: 12. CDR1 SGHVS and CDR2 FNYEAQ come from the germline V gene.

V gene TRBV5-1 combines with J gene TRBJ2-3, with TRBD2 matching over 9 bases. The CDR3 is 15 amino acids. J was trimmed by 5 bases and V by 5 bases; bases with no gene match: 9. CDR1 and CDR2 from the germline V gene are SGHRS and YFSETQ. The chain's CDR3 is CASRHTSGYLDTQYF. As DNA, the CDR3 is TGCGCCAGCAGACACACTAGCGGGTATTTAGATACGCAGTATTTT.

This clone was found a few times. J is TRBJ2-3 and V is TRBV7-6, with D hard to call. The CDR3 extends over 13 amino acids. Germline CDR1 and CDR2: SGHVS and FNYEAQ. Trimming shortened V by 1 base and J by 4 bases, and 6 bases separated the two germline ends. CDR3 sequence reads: CASSLVESDTQYF. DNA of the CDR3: TGTGCCAGCAGCTTAGTAGAATCAGATACGCAGTATTTT.

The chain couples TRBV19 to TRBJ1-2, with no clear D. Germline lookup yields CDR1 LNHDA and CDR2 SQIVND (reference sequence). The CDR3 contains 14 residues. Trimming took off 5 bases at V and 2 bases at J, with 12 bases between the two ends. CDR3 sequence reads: CASSEVFRNYGYTF. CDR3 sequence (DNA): TGTGCCAGTAGTGAAGTATTTAGAAACTATGGCTACACCTTC. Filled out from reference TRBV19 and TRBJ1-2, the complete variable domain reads DGGITQSPKYLFRKEGQNVTLSCEQNLNHDAMYWYRQDPGQGLRLIYYSQIVNDFQKGDIAEGYSVSREKKESFPLTVTSAQKNPTAFYLCASSEVFRNYGYTFGSGTRLTVV.